Each of the 28 T cell receptor beta chains below was sequenced from the same sample in a study of blood T cell repertoires in COVID-19. The table came from immunoSEQ multiplex PCR; TCRdb's copy has only in-frame clones and leaves some out. Here the sample spans a few hundred thousand clones, around 80% being singletons. Sequencing was done on a sample of peripheral blood. Every receptor here comes from a man in his fifties or sixties with active or convalescent COVID-19.

The chain uses TRBV6-2 or TRBV6-3 and TRBJ1-2, with unresolved D. CDR3 length: 14 amino acids. Germline values: CDR1 MNHEY, CDR2 SVGEGT. Trimming cost V 6 bases and J 4 bases, with 15 bases left between them. Here the CDR3 DNA reads TGTGCCAGCAGCCTACTCGGGAGAGCCTATGGCTACACCTTC. Amino acid sequence: CASSLLGRAYGYTF.

The V gene is TRBV27, the J gene TRBJ1-1; 8 positions agree with TRBD1. V lost 3 bases, J lost 1 base, and 10 bases stayed unmatched. CDR1 is MNHEY, CDR2 SMNVEV, per germline (reference sequence). There are 17 residues in the CDR3. The CDR3 region is CASSFWTGRGTNTEAFF. CDR3 in DNA: TGTGCCAGCAGTTTCTGGACAGGGAGGGGGACGAACACTGAAGCTTTCTTT.

The chain recombines TRBV5-5 with TRBJ1-1; 11 nucleotides align to TRBD1. V dropped 6 bases and J dropped 4; count of bases not matched to a gene: 8. Germline V gene data show CDR1 as SGHKS and CDR2 as YYEKEE (reference sequence). The CDR3 is made up of 15 amino acids. CDR3 sequence (DNA): TGTGCCAGCACCTTACAGGGGACAGGGGGCACTGAAGCTTTCTTT. Translating gives CASTLQGTGGTEAFF.

Only a few counts were recorded for this clone. V usage is TRBV7-2 and J usage is TRBJ1-5, with D possibly being TRBD1 (5 bases). Trimming stripped 3 bases from V and 6 bases from J, with 15 bases between. The germline V gene encodes CDR1 SGHTA and CDR2 FQGNSA. The CDR3 length is 15 residues. CDR3 in amino acids: CASSFGEGNGQPQHF. For the CDR3, the DNA is TGTGCCAGCAGCTTTGGGGAGGGGAACGGTCAGCCCCAGCATTTT.

This clone was seen a single time. The chain uses TRBV4-2 and TRBJ1-2; a possible D gene is TRBD1 (6 bases). The V gene lost 0 bases and the J gene lost 3 bases, with 17 bases spanning the gap. This CDR3 has 17 amino acids. The germline V gene has CDR1 LGHNA and CDR2 YNFKEQ. The chain's CDR3 is CASSQDVPGATYYGYTF. The CDR3 DNA reads as TGTGCCAGCAGCCAAGATGTGCCAGGGGCGACTTACTATGGCTACACCTTC.

The chain recombines TRBV2 with TRBJ2-3; D is unclear. The V end lost 3 bases, the J end lost 2 bases, and 12 bases lay between the germline ends. Germline V gene lookup returns CDR1 SNHLY and CDR2 FYNNEI. The CDR3 runs 15 residues. In DNA, the CDR3 is TGTGCCAGCAGTGATGGCAGATATACCACAGATACGCAGTATTTT. It encodes CASSDGRYTTDTQYF.

CDR3 in amino acids: CASSLGQGSGYTF. The CDR3 DNA reads TGTGCCAGCAGCTTGGGACAGGGAAGCGGCTACACCTTC. The gene calls are TRBV7-2 and TRBJ1-2; TRBD1 matches at 9 bases. Trimming took 3 bases from V and 8 from J; bases not matched to a gene: 4. CDR1 is SGHTA and CDR2 is FQGNSA in the germline V gene. This CDR3 is built from 13 residues.

The chain carries TRBV27 and TRBJ2-3, with 11 nucleotides matching TRBD2. In germline, CDR1 is MNHEY, CDR2 SMNVEV (reference sequence). The CDR3 runs to 15 residues. Unmatched junction bases numbered 3, after V lost 1 base and J lost 6 bases. CDR3 region: CASSLLAGGPDTQYF. The CDR3 DNA reads TGTGCCAGCAGTTTATTAGCGGGAGGGCCGGATACGCAGTATTTT.

This clone was detected once. The rearrangement links TRBV28 to TRBJ1-6; 7 bases match TRBD1. The CDR3 has 14 residues. CDR1 is MDHEN and CDR2 is SYDVKM in the germline V gene. Trimming at V came to 6 bases and at J to 7 bases, leaving 6 bases not matched to a gene. The CDR3 reads CASSSTGDNSPLHF. CDR3 sequence (DNA): TGTGCCAGCAGCTCAACAGGGGACAATTCACCCCTCCACTTT.

This rearrangement joins TRBV6-5 to TRBJ2-5, with D possibly being TRBD1 (5 bases). CDR3 length: 13 residues. Germline CDR1 MNHEY, CDR2 SVGAGI. Trimming took off 2 bases at V and 3 bases at J, with 7 bases between the two ends. The DNA of the CDR3 is TGTGCCAGCAGTTACCAACAGGAAGAGACCCAGTACTTC. This gives the protein CASSYQQEETQYF.

This chain uses TRBV7-2 with TRBJ2-5; 7 bases are a match to TRBD1. The CDR3 is 13 residues long. Per germline, CDR1 SGHTA and CDR2 FQGNSA. V was clipped by 6 bases and J by 3 bases; unmatched bases: 4. CDR3 residues: CASRGQAKETQYF. As DNA, the CDR3 is TGTGCCAGCAGAGGACAGGCTAAAGAGACCCAGTACTTC.

The genes are TRBV5-4 and TRBJ2-6, with 7 bases matching TRBD1. The V segment lost 4 bases and the J segment 1 base; nucleotides outside the gene matches: 8. Germline CDR1 SGHNT, CDR2 YYREEE (reference sequence). The CDR3 length is 17 residues. CDR3 in DNA: TGTGCCAGCAGCGGACCTCAGGGGGAATCTGGGGCCAACGTCCTGACTTTC. It is translated as CASSGPQGESGANVLTF.

This chain links TRBV5-4 with TRBJ2-1; 7 bases fit TRBD1. V shed 0 bases, J shed 4 bases, and the junction held 4 bases outside the gene matches. This CDR3 comprises 15 residues. The germline V gene encodes CDR1 SGHNT and CDR2 YYREEE (reference sequence). CDR3 sequence: CASSLEGQRYNEQFF. Here the CDR3 DNA reads TGTGCCAGCAGCTTGGAGGGACAGAGATACAATGAGCAGTTCTTC.

This clone came up once. V gene TRBV12-3 or TRBV12-4 combines with J gene TRBJ2-1, with TRBD2 identical over 8 bases. There are 11 residues in the CDR3. The J segment lost 9 bases and the V segment lost 6 bases, leaving 1 base of the junction unmatched. CDR3 sequence: CASRLAVEQFF. The CDR3, as DNA: TGTGCCAGCAGACTAGCGGTTGAGCAGTTCTTC.

The V gene is TRBV7-8, the J gene TRBJ2-1; 7 bases fit TRBD2. Per germline, CDR1 SGHVS and CDR2 FQNEAQ. CDR3 length equals 17 residues. Germline trimming cut 2 bases from V and 6 bases from J; bases unmatched to any gene: 13. CDR3 in amino acids: CASSLSGGVSFINEQFF. CDR3 nucleotide sequence: TGTGCCAGCAGCTTAAGTGGGGGGGTCAGCTTCATCAATGAGCAGTTCTTC.

J is TRBJ2-1 and V is TRBV5-1; the D gene is possibly TRBD2 (6 bases). The CDR3 loop spans 13 amino acids. Trimming shortened V by 3 bases and J by 8 bases, and 12 bases separated the two germline ends. CDR1 SGHRS and CDR2 YFSETQ come from the germline V gene. In DNA, the CDR3 is TGCGCCAGCAGCTGGGGGGTTAGCGATGAGCAGTTCTTC. It encodes CASSWGVSDEQFF.

V usage is TRBV3-1 (or the pseudogene TRBV3-2) and J usage is TRBJ1-2; 10 bases agree with TRBD1. From germline, CDR1 is LGHDT and CDR2 YNNKEL (reference sequence). There are 13 residues in the CDR3. J was trimmed by 6 bases and V by 3 bases; bases with no gene match: 1. CDR3 sequence: CASSHGTGDGYTF. CDR3 DNA: TGTGCCAGCAGCCATGGGACAGGGGATGGCTACACCTTC.

V usage is TRBV5-1 and J usage is TRBJ2-7; TRBD1 matches at 11 bases. The germline CDR1 and CDR2 sequences are SGHRS and YFSETQ. The CDR3 length is 16 residues. V was clipped by 0 bases and J by 2 bases; unmatched bases: 4. The CDR3 nucleotides read TGCGCCAGCAGCTTGGCGGACAGGGGGCGCCCCTACGAGCAGTACGTC. Amino acid sequence: CASSLADRGRPYEQYV.

This chain uses TRBV6-4 with TRBJ2-4; maybe TRBD1 (6 bases). CDR1 MRHNA and CDR2 SNTAGT come from the germline V gene. The V end lost 5 bases, the J end lost 0 bases, and 23 bases lay between the germline ends. The CDR3 spans 19 residues. In DNA, the CDR3 is TGTGCCAGCAGTTTACCGGGACATAACTTCTTACAAGCCAAAAACATTCAGTACTTC. It specifies CASSLPGHNFLQAKNIQYF.

The V and J genes are TRBV7-6 and TRBJ2-1; D is perhaps TRBD2 (5 bases). The germline V and J ends were trimmed by 1 base and 7 bases, with 14 bases remaining between them. The CDR3 has 15 residues. Germline V gives CDR1 SGHVS, CDR2 FNYEAQ. CDR3 amino acids: CASSLGRTSGNEQFF. The DNA of the CDR3 is TGTGCCAGCAGCTTAGGTCGCACGTCGGGGAATGAGCAGTTCTTC.

CDR3: CASSFGTSGTYEQYV. The CDR3 nucleotides read TGCGCCAGCAGTTTCGGGACTAGCGGCACCTACGAGCAGTACGTC. This chain uses TRBV10-2 with TRBJ2-7; 11 nucleotides line up with TRBD2. This CDR3 region has 15 residues. V gave up 5 bases and J gave up 2 bases; unmatched junction bases: 5. Looked up from germline, CDR1 is WSHSY and CDR2 is SAAADI.

This chain joins TRBV18 and TRBJ2-1, with 12 bases that match TRBD2. With 2 bases clipped from V and 7 bases from J, the junction kept 3 bases outside the gene matches. CDR1 is KGHSH, CDR2 LQKENI, per germline. This CDR3 has 15 residues. In DNA form, the CDR3 reads TGTGCCAGCTCACCATTAACTAGCGGGAGGAATGAGCAGTTCTTC. Protein: CASSPLTSGRNEQFF.

J is TRBJ1-4 and V is TRBV28, with D perhaps matching TRBD1 (6 bases). Germline V gene lookup returns CDR1 MDHEN and CDR2 SYDVKM. This CDR3 spans 14 amino acids. V lost 3 bases and J 8 bases, leaving 13 bases between the germline ends. CDR3 DNA: TGTGCCAGCAGTTTCGGCAGGGGAAGGGAAAAACTGTTTTTT. Its translation is CASSFGRGREKLFF.

This chain links TRBV6-5 with TRBJ1-1; a weak D match, TRBD1 (5 bases). The CDR3 length is 14 residues. The ends were cut back, 6 bases at V and 1 base at J, with 12 bases in the middle. The germline gives CDR1 MNHEY, CDR2 SVGAGI. CDR3 sequence reads: CASSRRQPNTEAFF. The CDR3 DNA reads as TGTGCCAGCAGCCGAAGACAGCCGAACACTGAAGCTTTCTTT.

V is TRBV28 and J is TRBJ1-1; D may be TRBD1 (6 bases). Germline CDR1 and CDR2: MDHEN and SYDVKM. This CDR3 region has 13 residues. V dropped 2 bases and J dropped 5 bases, with 9 bases sitting between them. The CDR3 loop reads CASSLLQGTEAFF. DNA of the CDR3: TGTGCCAGCAGTTTACTCCAGGGGACTGAAGCTTTCTTT. The full variable domain, with the rest looked up from reference TRBV28 and TRBJ1-1, is DVKVTQSSRYLVKRTGEKVFLECVQDMDHENMFWYRQDPGLGLRLIYFSYDVKMKEKGDIPEGYSVSREKKERFSLILESASTNQTSMYLCASSLLQGTEAFFGQGTRLTVV.

This rearrangement joins TRBV2 to TRBJ1-1; TRBD1 agrees at 11 bases. The V gene's germline CDR1 is SNHLY and CDR2 FYNNEI. The CDR3 runs to 15 residues. Unmatched junction bases numbered 7, after V lost 5 bases and J lost 5 bases. CDR3 residues: CASSREGQGVTEAFF. In nucleotides, the CDR3 is TGTGCCAGCAGTCGAGAGGGACAGGGGGTTACTGAAGCTTTCTTT. The full variable domain, completed using reference TRBV2 and TRBJ1-1, is EPEVTQTPSHQVTQMGQEVILRCVPISNHLYFYWYRQILGQKVEFLVSFYNNEISEKSEIFDDQFSVERPDGSNFTLKIRSTKLEDSAMYFCASSREGQGVTEAFFGQGTRLTVV.

As DNA, the CDR3 is TGTGCCAGCAGCATGACAGGGAACACTGAAGCTTTCTTT. Encoded protein: CASSMTGNTEAFF. The chain combines TRBV7-9 with TRBJ1-1; the D gene is possibly TRBD1 (6 bases). Germline V CDR1 and CDR2: SEHNR, FQNEAQ (reference sequence). The V end was cut by 5 bases, the J end by 1 base, with 8 bases between. The CDR3 consists of 13 residues.

The V gene is TRBV15, the J gene TRBJ2-2; possibly TRBD1 for D (5 bases). Germline CDR1 reads LNHNV; CDR2 reads YYDKDF (reference sequence). The V end was cut by 5 bases, the J end by 5 bases, with 15 bases between. The CDR3 is 15 amino acids. This CDR3 is CATSPSRDRTGELFF. The CDR3 nucleotides read TGTGCCACCAGCCCAAGCAGGGATAGGACCGGGGAGCTGTTTTTT.